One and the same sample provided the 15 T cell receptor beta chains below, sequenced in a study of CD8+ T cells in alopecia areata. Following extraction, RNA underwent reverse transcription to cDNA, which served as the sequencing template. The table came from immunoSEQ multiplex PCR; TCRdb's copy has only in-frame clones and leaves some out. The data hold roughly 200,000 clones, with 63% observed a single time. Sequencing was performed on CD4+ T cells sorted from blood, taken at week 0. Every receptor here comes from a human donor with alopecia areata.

CDR3 region: CASSTGPPETQYF. In DNA, the CDR3 is TGTGCCAGCAGCACCGGACCGCCCGAGACCCAGTACTTC. The V and J genes are TRBV7-3 and TRBJ2-5; no clear D. Germline assignment: CDR1 SGHTA and CDR2 FQGTGA. This CDR3 has 13 amino acids. Trimming removed 5 bases from V and 5 bases from J, with 12 bases in between.

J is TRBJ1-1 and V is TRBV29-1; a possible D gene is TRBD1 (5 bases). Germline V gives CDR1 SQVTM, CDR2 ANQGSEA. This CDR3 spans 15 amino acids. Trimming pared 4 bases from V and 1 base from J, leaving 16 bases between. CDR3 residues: CSVGLSSGSNTEAFF. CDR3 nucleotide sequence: TGCAGCGTTGGTCTAAGTTCAGGGTCGAACACTGAAGCTTTCTTT.

The CDR3 coding sequence is TGTGCCAGCAGCTTAGACAGGACCCCTAGAGGCTACACCTTC. Its translation is CASSLDRTPRGYTF. The V and J genes are TRBV7-2 and TRBJ1-2, with D perhaps matching TRBD1 (5 bases). The germline CDR1 and CDR2 sequences are SGHTA and FQGNSA. CDR3 length equals 14 residues. Trimming left V 1 base short and J 8 bases short, with 14 bases between.

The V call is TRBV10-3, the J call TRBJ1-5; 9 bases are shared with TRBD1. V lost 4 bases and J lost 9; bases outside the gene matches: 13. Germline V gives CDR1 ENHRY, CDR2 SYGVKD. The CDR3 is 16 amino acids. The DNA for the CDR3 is TGTGCCATCAGTGGGGTCCCCGGGACAGGGACGGCGCCCCAGCATTTT. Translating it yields CAISGVPGTGTAPQHF.

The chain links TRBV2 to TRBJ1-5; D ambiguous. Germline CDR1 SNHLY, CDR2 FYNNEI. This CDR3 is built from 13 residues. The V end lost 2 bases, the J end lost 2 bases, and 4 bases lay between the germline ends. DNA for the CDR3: TGTGCCAGCAGTGAAATGGGCAATCAGCCCCAGCATTTT. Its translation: CASSEMGNQPQHF.

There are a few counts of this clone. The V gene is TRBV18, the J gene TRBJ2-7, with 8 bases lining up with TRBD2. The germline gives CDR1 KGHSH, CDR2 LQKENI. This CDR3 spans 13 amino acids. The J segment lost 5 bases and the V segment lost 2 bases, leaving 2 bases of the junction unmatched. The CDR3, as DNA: TGTGCCAGCTCACCAGGGCGGGAGGACGAGCAGTACTTC. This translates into CASSPGREDEQYF.

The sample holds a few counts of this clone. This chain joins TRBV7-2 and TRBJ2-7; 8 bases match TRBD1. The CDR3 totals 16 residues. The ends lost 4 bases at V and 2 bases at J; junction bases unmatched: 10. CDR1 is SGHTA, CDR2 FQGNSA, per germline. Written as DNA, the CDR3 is TGTGCCAGCAGCTACGCCGCGGACAGGGAGGCCTACGAGCAGTACTTC. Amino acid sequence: CASSYAADREAYEQYF.

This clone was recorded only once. The CDR3 DNA reads as TGTGCCACCAGCAGCGGACAGTCTCAGGGCGCGCCCCAGCATTTT. It translates to CATSSGQSQGAPQHF. J is TRBJ1-5 and V is TRBV15, with D maybe TRBD1 (6 bases). Trimming removed 3 bases from V and 9 bases from J, with 18 bases in between. Germline-derived CDR1 and CDR2 are LNHNV and YYDKDF (reference sequence). This CDR3 region has 15 residues. Complete variable domain (other parts from reference TRBV15 and TRBJ1-5): DAMVIQNPRYQVTQFGKPVTLSCSQTLNHNVMYWYQQKSSQAPKLLFHYYDKDFNNEADTPDNFQSRRPNTSFCFLDIRSPGLGDTAMYLCATSSGQSQGAPQHFGDGTRLSIL.

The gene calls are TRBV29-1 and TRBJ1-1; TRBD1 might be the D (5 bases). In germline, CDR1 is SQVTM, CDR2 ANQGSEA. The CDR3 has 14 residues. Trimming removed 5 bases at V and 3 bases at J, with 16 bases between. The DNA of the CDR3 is TGCAGCGTTCATGTAGGAGGGGCGCACACTGAAGCTTTCTTT. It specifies CSVHVGGAHTEAFF.

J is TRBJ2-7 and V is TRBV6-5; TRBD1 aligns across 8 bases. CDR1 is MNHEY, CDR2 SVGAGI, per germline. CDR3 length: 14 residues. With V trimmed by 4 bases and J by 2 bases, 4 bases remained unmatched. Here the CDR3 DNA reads TGTGCCAGCAGTTTCATGGACAGGGCCTACGAGCAGTACTTC. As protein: CASSFMDRAYEQYF.

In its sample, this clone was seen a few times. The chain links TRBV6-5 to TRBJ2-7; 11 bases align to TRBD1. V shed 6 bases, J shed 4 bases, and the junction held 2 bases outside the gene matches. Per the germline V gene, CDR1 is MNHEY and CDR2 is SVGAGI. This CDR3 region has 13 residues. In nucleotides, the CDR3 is TGTGCCAGCAGGGACAGGGGGCCGTACGAGCAGTACTTC. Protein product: CASRDRGPYEQYF.

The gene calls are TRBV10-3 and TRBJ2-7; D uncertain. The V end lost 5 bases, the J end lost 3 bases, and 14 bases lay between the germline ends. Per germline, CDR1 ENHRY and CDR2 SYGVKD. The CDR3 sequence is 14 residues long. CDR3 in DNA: TGTGCCATCAGTAAAGAGGCAGGCTACTACGAGCAGTACTTC. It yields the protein CAISKEAGYYEQYF.

CDR3: CASGSGQGRHEQYF. The CDR3 region has the DNA TGTGCTAGTGGTTCAGGACAGGGGCGACACGAGCAGTACTTC. This chain links TRBV12-5 with TRBJ2-7, with 9 bases lining up with TRBD1. Unmatched junction bases numbered 6, after V lost 4 bases and J lost 5 bases. Germline CDR1 is LGHNT and CDR2 is FRNRAP. The CDR3 has 14 residues.

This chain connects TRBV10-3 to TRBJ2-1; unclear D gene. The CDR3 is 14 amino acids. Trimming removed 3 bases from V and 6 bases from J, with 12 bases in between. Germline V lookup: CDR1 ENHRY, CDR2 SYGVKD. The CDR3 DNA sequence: TGTGCCATCAGTGACCCCGGGCGGATCAATGAGCAGTTCTTC. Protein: CAISDPGRINEQFF.

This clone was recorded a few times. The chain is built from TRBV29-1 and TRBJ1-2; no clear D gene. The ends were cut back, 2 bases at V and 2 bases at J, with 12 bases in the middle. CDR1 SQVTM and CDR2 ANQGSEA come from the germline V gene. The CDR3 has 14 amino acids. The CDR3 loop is CSVERLLANYGYTF. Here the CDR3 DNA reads TGCAGCGTTGAACGGCTGTTGGCGAACTATGGCTACACCTTC.